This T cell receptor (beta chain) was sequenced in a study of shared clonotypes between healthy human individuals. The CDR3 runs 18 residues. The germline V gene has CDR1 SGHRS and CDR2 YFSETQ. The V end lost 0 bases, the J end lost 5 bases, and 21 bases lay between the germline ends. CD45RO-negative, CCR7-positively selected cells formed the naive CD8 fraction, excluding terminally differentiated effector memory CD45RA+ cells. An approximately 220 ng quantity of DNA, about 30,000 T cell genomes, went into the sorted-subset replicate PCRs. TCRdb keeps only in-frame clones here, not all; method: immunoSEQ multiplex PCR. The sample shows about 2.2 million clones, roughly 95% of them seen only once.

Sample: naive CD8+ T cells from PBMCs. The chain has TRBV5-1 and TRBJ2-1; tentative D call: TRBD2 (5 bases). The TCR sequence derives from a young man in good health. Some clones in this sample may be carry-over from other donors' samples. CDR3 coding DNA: TGCGCCAGCAGCTTGGCCCATTTTTCGGGATATCCCGACAATGAGCAGTTCTTC. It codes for CASSLAHFSGYPDNEQFF.